The T cell receptor (beta chain) under discussion was sequenced for a study of molecular identifiers for immune sequencing clone quantification. Study in general: The replicates split RNA from around 20,000 or 100,000 naive CD8 cells five ways and sequenced four.

Overall study results and limits: Detectable among more than 800,000 naive cells, according to reports, was Jurkat TCR RNA spiked in from one cell.

The CDR3 has 16 residues. In germline, CDR1 is SNHLY, CDR2 FYNNEI. Trimming removed 10 bases from V and 0 bases from J, with 16 bases in between. Naive CD8 T cell sorting was performed on the CD8+CD4-CCR7+CD45RA+ phenotype. Bulk TCR libraries used previously described methods and listed TCR primers. Each CDR3 protein is one row after TCRdb ran MiXCR on the PCR reads. The sample has some 590,000 distinct CDR3 sequences; 25% are singletons. In this sample, this clonotype turned up a few times. Its antigen remains unknown. This sequence was found in a human donor in good health. Some libraries in this study had Jurkat cell RNA spiked in. Sequencing was carried out using naive CD8+ T cells from blood, with Jurkat cell RNA spiked in. Indicated subset: FACS-sorted CD8+CD4-CCR7+CD45RA+ naive T cells. The rearrangement joins TRBV2 to TRBJ2-6, with D maybe TRBD1 (6 bases). Here the CDR3 DNA reads TGTGCCAACTCGGGACAAAGGTTCTCTGGGGCCAACGTCCTGACTTTC. Its protein is CANSGQRFSGANVLTF.